This record concerns one T cell receptor beta chain sequence. The target antigen is unknown. This entry comes from a study of post-analysis software for immune sequencing data. Study observations and caveats: Controls showed significantly higher normalized Chao1 diversity than did multiple sclerosis patients. Strong same-batch co-clustering of samples appeared with F measure clustering. There were roughly 5 TRBV segments more frequent in patients than controls, and TRBV5-6, TRBV5-1 and TRBV20-1 were among them.

The TCR beta cDNA libraries carried unique molecular identifiers. Roughly 0.5 million cDNA molecules were obtained from approximately 0.91 to 9.4 million T cells. TCRdb fed the PCR reads into MiXCR, producing one record per CDR3 protein. Here the sample spans roughly 180,000 distinct CDR3 sequences, 30% being singletons. V lost 1 base and J lost 2, with 18 bases in between. CDR1 and CDR2 (germline): SGHVS, FNYEAQ. The CDR3 covers 17 residues. The gene calls are TRBV7-6 and TRBJ2-7, with no clear D. Material: blood. The receptor comes from a girl aged 10 to 17 with multiple sclerosis. CDR3 sequence reads: CASSLEVGPAGPYEQYF. The CDR3 region has the DNA TGTGCCAGCAGCTTAGAGGTAGGGCCGGCCGGGCCCTACGAGCAGTACTTC.